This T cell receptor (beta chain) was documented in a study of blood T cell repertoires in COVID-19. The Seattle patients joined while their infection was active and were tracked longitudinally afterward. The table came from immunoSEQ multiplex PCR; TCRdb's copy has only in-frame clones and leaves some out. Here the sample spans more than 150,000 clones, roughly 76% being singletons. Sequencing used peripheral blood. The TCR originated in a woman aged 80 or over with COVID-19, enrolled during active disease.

The CDR3 protein is CATSRDLAVLYEQYF. In DNA form, the CDR3 reads TGTGCCACCAGCAGAGATCTCGCGGTCCTCTACGAGCAGTACTTC. The J gene is TRBJ2-7, the V gene TRBV15; D is uncertain. Trimming removed 0 bases at V and 3 bases at J, with 12 bases between. CDR1 and CDR2 (germline): LNHNV, YYDKDF (reference sequence). CDR3 length equals 15 residues.